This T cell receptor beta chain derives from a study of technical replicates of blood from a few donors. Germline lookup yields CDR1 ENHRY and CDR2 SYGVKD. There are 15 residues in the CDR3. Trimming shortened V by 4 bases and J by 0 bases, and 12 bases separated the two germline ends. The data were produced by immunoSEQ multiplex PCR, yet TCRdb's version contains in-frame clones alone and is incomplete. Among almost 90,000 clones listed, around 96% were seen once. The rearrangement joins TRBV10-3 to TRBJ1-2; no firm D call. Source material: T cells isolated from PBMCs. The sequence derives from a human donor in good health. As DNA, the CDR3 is TGTGCCATCAGTGGTGGAGTCACGTCTAACTATGGCTACACCTTC. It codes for CAISGGVTSNYGYTF.